Reported below is one T cell receptor beta chain. This record belongs to a study of cytotoxic CD8 clonotypes in ibrutinib-treated CLL. Study-wide context: Among the patients, 10 to 11 presented as relapsed/refractory and about 15 as treatment-naive; 17 showed unmutated IGHV. After treatment lasting a median approximately eleven months, range 6 to 36, response samples were collected.

TCRdb's table, derived via immunoSEQ multiplex PCR, lists solely in-frame clones and lacks some. The data hold some 100,000 clones, with 50% to 65% observed a single time. This TCR was recovered from a human donor with chronic lymphocytic leukemia. The sequencing here drew on PBMCs, taken after 24 months of ibrutinib treatment.

This CDR3 reads CASSPGGWSNQPQHF. The CDR3 DNA is TGTGCCAGCAGCCCAGGGGGGTGGAGCAATCAGCCCCAGCATTTT. The V and J genes are TRBV7-8 and TRBJ1-5; 7 nucleotides line up with TRBD1. The germline V gene encodes CDR1 SGHVS and CDR2 FQNEAQ. Trimming removed 5 bases from V and 1 base from J; junction bases left unmatched: 5. There are 15 residues in the CDR3.